The 26 T cell receptor beta chains presented below share a single source sample, sequenced in a study of T-cell reconstitution after alpha-beta-depleted transplantation in children. TCRbeta library construction was performed incorporating unique molecular identifiers. TCRdb called the PCR reads again in MiXCR, with one record for every CDR3 protein. The sample has 150,000 to 250,000 distinct CDR3 sequences, approximately 15% seen once; the top ten hold 13%. This material consisted of PBMCs from the stem cell graft donor, taken from the stem cell graft. These receptors came from a human donor who donated a stem cell graft to a child with acute lymphoblastic leukemia.

This clonotype was counted at least ten times. V gene TRBV5-1 combines with J gene TRBJ2-1; possibly TRBD1 or TRBD2 for D (7 bases each). Between the trimmed V and J ends, which lost 4 bases and 8 bases, there was a span of 16 bases. CDR1 is SGHRS and CDR2 is YFSETQ in the germline V gene. The CDR3 covers 14 residues. The CDR3 nucleotides are TGCGCCAGCAGCCCCCGGGACAGCGGGGATGAGCAGTTCTTC. It codes for CASSPRDSGDEQFF.

There are many counts of this clonotype. The chain recombines TRBV7-6 with TRBJ1-4; 7 nucleotides match TRBD1. V lost 5 bases, J lost 6 bases, and 9 bases stayed unmatched. CDR1 is SGHVS and CDR2 is FNYEAQ in the germline V gene. The CDR3 is made up of 15 amino acids. The CDR3 sequence is CASSPRQGGDEKLFF. For the CDR3, the DNA is TGTGCCAGCAGCCCAAGACAGGGTGGGGATGAAAAACTGTTTTTT.

In this sample, this clonotype turned up many times. The CDR3 nucleotides read TGTGCCAGCAGGGTCGCAGGGGCGAATCCCAATTCACCCCTCCACTTT. Protein product: CASRVAGANPNSPLHF. The V gene is TRBV12-3 or TRBV12-4, the J gene TRBJ1-6; a weak D match, TRBD1 (6 bases). Deletions cut 6 bases from V and 7 bases from J, with 19 bases between. This CDR3 region has 16 residues.

This clonotype was counted at least ten times. V and J are TRBV5-1 and TRBJ2-2; TRBD2 aligns across 11 bases. The CDR3 is 18 residues long. Germline CDR1 reads SGHRS; CDR2 reads YFSETQ. The ends lost 4 bases at V and 0 bases at J; junction bases unmatched: 8. CDR3: CASSRAGLAGANTGELFF. The CDR3 DNA follows: TGCGCCAGCAGCCGGGCAGGACTAGCGGGCGCGAACACCGGGGAGCTGTTTTTT.

This clonotype occurred many times. The chain uses TRBV7-6 and TRBJ2-3, with D possibly matching TRBD2 (5 bases). Germline V gene data show CDR1 as SGHVS and CDR2 as FNYEAQ. The CDR3 length is 14 residues. The V and J ends lost 1 base and 6 bases respectively, with 11 bases between them. The DNA for the CDR3 is TGTGCCAGCAGCTTAGGAGCGGTCCCGGATACGCAGTATTTT. This encodes CASSLGAVPDTQYF. Looking up the rest from reference TRBV7-6 and TRBJ2-3 gives the full variable domain: GAGVSQSPRYKVTKRGQDVALRCDPISGHVSLYWYRQALGQGPEFLTYFNYEAQQDKSGLPNDRFSAERPEGSISTLTIQRTEQRDSAMYRCASSLGAVPDTQYFGPGTRLTVL.

There are a few counts of this clonotype. This chain links TRBV6-1 with TRBJ1-2; TRBD1 matches at 10 bases. The CDR3 consists of 15 residues. Germline lookup yields CDR1 MNHNS and CDR2 SASEGT. Trimming removed 8 bases from V and 5 bases from J; junction bases left unmatched: 11. In DNA form, the CDR3 reads TGTGCCAGCCTACTCGGGACAGGGGCGGCGTATGGCTACACCTTC. This gives the protein CASLLGTGAAYGYTF.

The rearrangement joins TRBV11-2 to TRBJ2-7; D uncertain. The CDR3 is made up of 12 amino acids. Trimming stripped 4 bases from V and 6 bases from J, with 10 bases between. The germline CDR1 and CDR2 sequences are SGHAT and FQNNGV. CDR3 bases: TGTGCCAGCAGCTCCCAATTCGCCGAGCAGTACTTC. It yields the protein CASSSQFAEQYF.

This clonotype was counted between two and nine times. For the CDR3, the DNA is TGTGCCTGGAGTTCGGAGATCTATGGCTACACCTTC. Residues: CAWSSEIYGYTF. The rearrangement links TRBV30 to TRBJ1-2; D unresolved. V lost 2 bases and J lost 4, with 8 bases in between. Germline V gene data show CDR1 as GTSNPN and CDR2 as SVGIG (reference sequence). The CDR3 is made up of 12 amino acids.

This clonotype was seen repeatedly, ten times or more. The chain uses TRBV19 and TRBJ1-1, with TRBD1 matching over 8 bases. V shed 9 bases and J 8 bases; nucleotides not matched to a gene: 11. The CDR3 runs to 13 residues. The germline V gene has CDR1 LNHDA and CDR2 SQIVND (reference sequence). The DNA for the CDR3 is TGTGCCAGCCGGCCCGACAGGGGCTCGGAAGCTTTCTTT. This codes for CASRPDRGSEAFF.

This clonotype occurred many times. This chain links TRBV12-3 or TRBV12-4 with TRBJ2-7; D is undetermined. Trimming took 7 bases from V and 3 from J, leaving 7 bases between them. The CDR3 has 11 amino acids. CDR3 DNA: TGTGCCAGCACCGATGGCTACGAGCAGTACTTC. This codes for CASTDGYEQYF.

This clonotype was counted many times. V and J are TRBV12-3 or TRBV12-4 and TRBJ2-5, with D unclear. The V and J ends lost 5 bases and 3 bases respectively, with 4 bases between them. The CDR3 is 11 amino acids. The CDR3: CASSQKETQYF. DNA of the CDR3: TGTGCCAGCAGTCAGAAAGAGACCCAGTACTTC.

This clonotype has at least ten counts. CDR3 DNA: TGTGCCAGCCGCCCCCCCAATCAGCCCCAGCATTTT. Protein product: CASRPPNQPQHF. The J gene is TRBJ1-5, the V gene TRBV28; D is unclear. Trimming took off 8 bases at V and 3 bases at J, with 8 bases between the two ends. Germline V gene sequence: CDR1 MDHEN, CDR2 SYDVKM. The CDR3 has 12 amino acids.

This clonotype has at least ten counts. This rearrangement joins TRBV10-3 to TRBJ2-1; D gene ambiguous. V lost 0 bases and J 8 bases, leaving 5 bases between the germline ends. CDR3 length: 12 residues. Germline CDR1 ENHRY, CDR2 SYGVKD. CDR3 region: CAISESLDEQFF. The CDR3 DNA is TGTGCCATCAGTGAGTCGTTGGATGAGCAGTTCTTC.

This clonotype showed up many times. This rearrangement joins TRBV6-5 to TRBJ2-1; a possible D gene is TRBD1 (5 bases). This CDR3 comprises 11 residues. Trimming left V 8 bases short and J 6 bases short, with 8 bases between. Germline assignment: CDR1 MNHEY and CDR2 SVGAGI. The CDR3 DNA is TGTGCCAGCGGAGACAGCAATGAGCAGTTCTTC. This encodes CASGDSNEQFF.

This clonotype was observed many times. This sequence joins TRBV2 and TRBJ1-2, with D perhaps matching TRBD1 (5 bases). V was cut by 6 bases and J by 5 bases, with 19 bases left in between. Per germline, CDR1 SNHLY and CDR2 FYNNEI. The CDR3 covers 15 residues. In DNA form, the CDR3 reads TGTGCCAGCAGAGCAGGGACCGCCGGGTCTTATGGCTACACCTTC. It is translated as CASRAGTAGSYGYTF.

The rearrangement joins TRBV7-2 to TRBJ2-2; D may be TRBD2 (6 bases). Germline lookup yields CDR1 SGHTA and CDR2 FQGNSA. CDR3 size: 13 residues. Trimming removed 11 bases from V and 6 bases from J, with 16 bases in between. The CDR3 nucleotides are TGTGCCTGCTCAACGGGAGAGCCCGGGGAGCTGTTTTTT. It translates to CACSTGEPGELFF.

The V gene is TRBV20-1, the J gene TRBJ2-7, with a tentative D call TRBD1 (7 bases). The CDR3 runs 17 residues. Trimming shortened V by 2 bases and J by 2 bases, and 22 bases separated the two germline ends. Germline V gene sequence: CDR1 DFQATT, CDR2 SNEGSKA (reference sequence). The CDR3 is CSARRQGKGGTAYEQYF. CDR3 bases: TGCAGTGCTAGAAGGCAGGGGAAAGGCGGGACAGCCTACGAGCAGTACTTC.

This clonotype was detected many times. V is TRBV5-1 and J is TRBJ2-5; TRBD1 might be the D (5 bases). Germline V gene sequence: CDR1 SGHRS, CDR2 YFSETQ. Trimming removed 0 bases at V and 5 bases at J, with 5 bases between. This CDR3 comprises 12 residues. CDR3 amino acids: CASSLEGETQYF. CDR3 nucleotides: TGCGCCAGCAGCTTGGAGGGGGAGACCCAGTACTTC.

The sample holds many counts of this clonotype. This chain links TRBV20-1 with TRBJ2-2; D gene uncertain. V shed 6 bases and J shed 3 bases, with 14 bases lying between them. CDR1 is DFQATT and CDR2 is SNEGSKA in the germline V gene (reference sequence). The CDR3 runs 14 residues. The CDR3 sequence: CSARHTRDTGELFF. CDR3 bases: TGCAGTGCCCGACACACCCGGGACACCGGGGAGCTGTTTTTT.

Points on this clonotype: Sequence at one end of the junction differs from germline and may be a read error. V and J are TRBV7-2 and TRBJ2-4; 7 bases are a match to TRBD1. There are 12 residues in the CDR3. Germline lookup yields CDR1 SGHTA and CDR2 FQGNSA. The CDR3 protein is CASSLAQGDRYF. DNA of the CDR3: TGTGCCAGCAGCTTAGCGCAGGGGGACAGATATTTC.

The rearrangement joins TRBV19 to TRBJ1-1; no firm D call. The CDR3 runs 13 residues. Germline values: CDR1 LNHDA, CDR2 SQIVND (reference sequence). V was trimmed by 1 base and J by 3 bases, leaving 6 bases between them. As DNA, the CDR3 is TGTGCCAGTAGTATAGGGGGATACACTGAAGCTTTCTTT. Amino acids: CASSIGGYTEAFF.

There are many counts of this clonotype. The CDR3 reads CASSTQGFTETDTQYF. The CDR3 bases are TGCGCCAGCAGCACCCAGGGTTTCACTGAAACAGATACGCAGTATTTT. The chain couples TRBV5-1 to TRBJ2-3; perhaps TRBD1 as D (5 bases). CDR1 SGHRS and CDR2 YFSETQ come from the germline V gene. V lost 4 bases, J lost 3 bases, and 18 bases lay in between. The CDR3 runs to 16 residues.

Ten or more counts support this clonotype. The chain combines TRBV20-1 with TRBJ2-1; D possibly corresponds to TRBD1 (6 bases). The CDR3 is made up of 12 amino acids. Per the germline V gene, CDR1 is DFQATT and CDR2 is SNEGSKA (reference sequence). The V gene lost 3 bases and the J gene lost 7 bases, with 10 bases spanning the gap. The CDR3 sequence: CSASPRGNEQFF. The DNA for the CDR3 is TGCAGTGCTAGCCCTAGGGGGAATGAGCAGTTCTTC.

In its sample, this clonotype was seen many times. This chain connects TRBV6-5 to TRBJ2-2, with D unclear. The germline V gene encodes CDR1 MNHEY and CDR2 SVGAGI. The length of the CDR3 is 14 residues. V lost 4 bases and J lost 1, with 7 bases in between. The CDR3 loop reads CASSSGGNTGELFF. Here the CDR3 DNA reads TGTGCCAGCAGTTCCGGCGGGAACACCGGGGAGCTGTTTTTT.

This clonotype was seen repeatedly, ten times or more. The chain carries TRBV27 and TRBJ2-7; either TRBD1 or TRBD2 may fit D (6 bases each). The V end lost 6 bases, the J end lost 2 bases, and 20 bases lay between the germline ends. The germline CDR1 and CDR2 sequences are MNHEY and SMNVEV (reference sequence). The CDR3 is 16 residues long. CDR3 nucleotide sequence: TGTGCCAGCAGCCCTTCGTGGGGGGCTACTCCCTACGAGCAGTACTTC. Translation gives CASSPSWGATPYEQYF.

V gene TRBV6-6 combines with J gene TRBJ1-4; a possible D gene is TRBD1 (5 bases). Germline V CDR1 and CDR2: MNHNY, SVGAGI (reference sequence). V was cut by 3 bases and J by 7 bases, with 12 bases left in between. This CDR3 has 14 amino acids. The CDR3 region is CASSYGMGGEKLFF. CDR3 in DNA: TGTGCCAGCAGTTATGGGATGGGGGGTGAAAAACTGTTTTTT.